Given below is one TCR beta chain in context. Its specificity is not known. Time point noted: cycle 4 day 1 (C4D1), after around six weeks of nivolumab. Every patient had relapsed following autologous stem cell transplantation, and cohorts differed in brentuximab vedotin exposure. The CDR3 has 14 amino acids. Germline V gives CDR1 SQVTM, CDR2 ANQGSEA. V was pared by 7 bases and J by 7 bases, with 17 bases between. Here immunoSEQ multiplex PCR was the method, and the copy in TCRdb shows in-frame clones only, minus some. Of fewer than 50,000 clones in the sample, about 77% are singletons; the top ten hold less than 40%. These data are taken from a study of PD-1 blockade in classical Hodgkin lymphoma. Study-level points and caveats: Newly diagnosed patients reportedly had lower baseline TCR diversity than healthy donors. While CD8+ TCR diversity did not rise significantly by C4D1, CD4+ TCR diversity did.

The sequences come from peripheral blood mononuclear cells (PBMCs), collected before the fourth cycle of nivolumab. The clonotype was recovered from a human donor with classical Hodgkin lymphoma. V usage is TRBV29-1 and J usage is TRBJ1-6, with D maybe TRBD1 (6 bases). CDR3 DNA sequence: TGCAGCGCTAAGATTGACACAGGGAATTCACCCCTCCACTTT. This encodes CSAKIDTGNSPLHF.